A single sample gave rise to the 15 T cell receptor beta chains below, sequenced in a study of cytomegalovirus exposure and HLA in healthy donors (TCRdb year 2017). The method was the immunoSEQ multiplex PCR assay. For the multiplex PCR, a mixture combining 60 forward primers for TCR Vbeta segments and 13 reverse primers for TCR Jbeta segments was used. This immuneACCESS table, as held by TCRdb, lists in-frame sequences with V and J called but not all clones. Of the missing ones, under half trace to an unresolved V gene in checked studies; the others have no known cause. The sample yields fewer than 200,000 clones; roughly 80% were counted once. Roughly 2% of the sample is held by the ten biggest clonotypes. The sequencing input was PBMCs. The receptors originated from a human donor in good health.

The V and J genes are TRBV5-6 and TRBJ2-7, with D hard to call. The CDR3 length is 13 residues. Germline loops: CDR1 SGHDT, CDR2 YYEEEE. V lost 2 bases and J 5 bases, leaving 11 bases between the germline ends. The CDR3 region has the DNA TGTGCCAGCAGCTTCTATATATCCGACGAGCAGTACTTC. This encodes CASSFYISDEQYF.

As to this clone: Other DNA sequences in the sample encode the same CDR3. The chain combines TRBV6-5 with TRBJ2-1, with 7 bases identical to TRBD1. Per the germline V gene, CDR1 is MNHEY and CDR2 is SVGAGI. The CDR3 runs 14 residues. Germline trimming cut 5 bases from V and 4 bases from J; bases unmatched to any gene: 5. The CDR3 nucleotides are TGTGCCAGCAGTACAGGACAGGCGTACAATGAGCAGTTCTTC. Translation: CASSTGQAYNEQFF.

J is TRBJ2-3 and V is TRBV4-1, with 7 bases identical to TRBD1. Germline V gene sequence: CDR1 MGHRA, CDR2 YSYEKL. J lost 2 bases, V lost 1 base, and 3 bases had no gene match. CDR3 size: 15 residues. CDR3 DNA: TGCGCCAGCAGCCAAGGGGACAGACTCACAGATACGCAGTATTTT. The encoded protein is CASSQGDRLTDTQYF.

This clone was detected only once. The J gene is TRBJ2-7, the V gene TRBV19; 10 bases are shared with TRBD2. CDR1 is LNHDA, CDR2 SQIVND, per germline (reference sequence). Trimming at V came to 4 bases and at J to 2 bases, leaving 5 bases not matched to a gene. This CDR3 has 15 amino acids. CDR3 protein: CASSKPSGGAYEQYF. CDR3 DNA sequence: TGTGCCAGTAGTAAACCTAGCGGGGGCGCCTACGAGCAGTACTTC.

The rearrangement joins TRBV28 to TRBJ2-1; D call uncertain. The CDR3 sequence is 11 residues long. V was cut by 2 bases and J by 8 bases, with 4 bases left in between. Germline values: CDR1 MDHEN, CDR2 SYDVKM. The CDR3 DNA follows: TGTGCCAGCAGTTTACTCTATGAGCAGTTCTTC. Its translation is CASSLLYEQFF. The complete variable domain, with remaining parts taken from reference TRBV28 and TRBJ2-1, reads DVKVTQSSRYLVKRTGEKVFLECVQDMDHENMFWYRQDPGLGLRLIYFSYDVKMKEKGDIPEGYSVSREKKERFSLILESASTNQTSMYLCASSLLYEQFFGPGTRLTVL.

The V and J genes are TRBV18 and TRBJ2-1; 7 bases align to TRBD1. The CDR3 runs to 15 residues. V was pared by 3 bases and J by 3 bases, with 5 bases of the junction left unmatched. Germline CDR1 is KGHSH and CDR2 is LQKENI. The CDR3 region has the DNA TGTGCCAGCTCACCTGACAGGGTGGGCTACAATGAGCAGTTCTTC. Protein sequence: CASSPDRVGYNEQFF.

The chain uses TRBV4-1 and TRBJ1-5; 7 bases fit TRBD1. The CDR3 runs to 17 residues. Germline-derived CDR1 and CDR2 are MGHRA and YSYEKL. The junction had 9 bases not matched to a gene; V was cut back by 4 bases and J by 0 bases. The DNA of the CDR3 is TGCGCCAGCAGCCCCAACCCTACAGGGGATAGCAATCAGCCCCAGCATTTT. Its translation: CASSPNPTGDSNQPQHF.

The chain links TRBV7-9 to TRBJ2-7; possibly TRBD2 for D (6 bases). From germline, CDR1 is SEHNR and CDR2 FQNEAQ (reference sequence). This CDR3 comprises 13 residues. Deletions cut 6 bases from V and 0 bases from J, with 9 bases between. The CDR3 region has the DNA TGTGCCAGCAGTCCGGGGGACTCCTACGAGCAGTACTTC. Its translation: CASSPGDSYEQYF.

The chain employs TRBV29-1 and TRBJ1-2; D gene uncertain. V shed 6 bases and J shed 0 bases, with 14 bases lying between them. The germline gives CDR1 SQVTM, CDR2 ANQGSEA. The CDR3 spans 14 residues. For the CDR3, the DNA is TGCAGCGTCGGAGACGGGAGTACTAACTATGGCTACACCTTC. Translation gives CSVGDGSTNYGYTF.

This clone was seen more than once but under ten times. Mismatch with germline at one junction end may stem from a read error. The chain links TRBV7-9 to TRBJ2-1, with no clear D. Germline CDR1 SEHNR, CDR2 FQNEAQ (reference sequence). The CDR3 totals 12 residues. CDR3 DNA: TGTTCCAGCAGCTTAGGTCCTACCGAGCAGTTCTTC. Translating it yields CSSSLGPTEQFF.

This clone was detected a few times. The chain is built from TRBV11-2 and TRBJ2-7; 8 bases are shared with TRBD1. Germline V CDR1 and CDR2: SGHAT, FQNNGV. CDR3 length: 14 amino acids. V shed 5 bases and J 1 base; nucleotides not matched to a gene: 4. The chain's CDR3 is CASSPRTGSYEQYF. For the CDR3, the DNA is TGTGCCAGCAGCCCACGGACAGGGTCCTACGAGCAGTACTTC.

A note on this clone: Other DNA sequences in the sample encode the same CDR3. The gene calls are TRBV15 and TRBJ2-6; 7 nucleotides agree with TRBD2. Looked up from germline, CDR1 is LNHNV and CDR2 is YYDKDF (reference sequence). This CDR3 region has 15 residues. The V gene end was trimmed by 5 bases and the J gene end by 1 base; junction bases not matched to a gene: 2. CDR3: CATSERGSGANVLTF. The CDR3 DNA sequence: TGTGCCACCAGCGAGCGGGGATCTGGGGCCAACGTCCTGACTTTC.

The sample holds a few counts of this clone. The V gene is TRBV4-3, the J gene TRBJ2-4; TRBD2 aligns across 12 bases. V gave up 1 base and J gave up 0 bases; unmatched junction bases: 10. The germline CDR1 and CDR2 sequences are LGHNA and YSLEER. The CDR3 is made up of 20 amino acids. The chain's CDR3 is CASSQGWTSGVILAKNIQYF. CDR3 nucleotide sequence: TGCGCCAGCAGCCAAGGGTGGACTAGCGGGGTTATACTAGCCAAAAACATTCAGTACTTC.

This clone was counted only a few times. This sequence joins TRBV6-1 and TRBJ1-5, with TRBD1 matching 7 bases. V lost 2 bases to trimming and J lost 4 bases; unmatched junction nucleotides: 8. The CDR3 consists of 16 residues. Germline V gene data show CDR1 as MNHNS and CDR2 as SASEGT. The CDR3 spells CASSESRTGHNQPQHF. CDR3 DNA: TGTGCCAGCAGTGAAAGCAGGACAGGTCATAATCAGCCCCAGCATTTT.

This sequence joins TRBV6-5 and TRBJ2-3; D is undetermined. Germline CDR1 MNHEY, CDR2 SVGAGI. Trimming cost V 9 bases and J 4 bases, with 8 bases left between them. The CDR3 contains 11 residues. CDR3 DNA sequence: TGTGCCAGTACGAGAGCAGATACGCAGTATTTT. Translating it yields CASTRADTQYF.